This TCR beta chain was found in a study of post-analysis software for immune sequencing data. Every TCR beta cDNA library bore unique molecular identifiers. TCRdb re-called the PCR reads with MiXCR, one entry per CDR3 protein. Here the sample spans under 200,000 distinct CDR3 sequences, 35% to 40% being singletons. Worth noting for this clonotype: The antigen remains unidentified.

Germline V CDR1 and CDR2: MNHNY, SVGAGI (reference sequence). CDR3 length: 15 amino acids. Trimming shortened V by 6 bases and J by 0 bases, and 14 bases separated the two germline ends. Whole-study findings and limits: Relative to controls, patients with multiple sclerosis showed significantly lower normalized Chao1 diversity. Elevated frequency relative to controls characterized several TRBV segments in patients, TRBV5-6, TRBV5-1 and TRBV20-1 among them.

This clonotype was sampled from a girl between 5 and 17 years old with multiple sclerosis. V is TRBV6-6 and J is TRBJ1-2; possibly TRBD1 for D (6 bases). Sequenced material: blood, taken after autologous hematopoietic stem cell transplantation. CDR3 protein: CASSRDTPSNYGYTF. The CDR3 nucleotides are TGTGCCAGCAGCCGGGACACCCCTTCTAACTATGGCTACACCTTC.